The 20 T cell receptor beta chains given below trace back to one sample, sequenced in a study of OX40 agonist ivuxolimab in advanced cancers. Using immunoSEQ multiplex PCR, the repertoire was profiled, and TCRdb retains in-frame clones only, with some absent. The top ten clones hold about 0.87% of a sample with around 94,000 clones, under 95% of them seen once. Material: CD4+ or CD8+ T cells sorted from blood, obtained in a trial of the OX40 agonist ivuxolimab. The receptor source for this set is an adult with an advanced solid tumor such as melanoma, head and neck, liver or kidney cancer.

The V gene is TRBV4-1, the J gene TRBJ2-6, with D maybe TRBD1 (6 bases). CDR1 MGHRA and CDR2 YSYEKL come from the germline V gene. Trimming pared 0 bases from V and 0 bases from J, leaving 12 bases between. The CDR3 sequence is 18 residues long. The CDR3 protein is CASSQEGQISSGANVLTF. Here the CDR3 DNA reads TGCGCCAGCAGCCAAGAAGGACAGATAAGCTCTGGGGCCAACGTCCTGACTTTC.

This clone was counted between two and nine times. V usage is TRBV30 and J usage is TRBJ1-5; D is unresolved. The germline gives CDR1 GTSNPN, CDR2 SVGIG (reference sequence). The CDR3 extends over 13 amino acids. V was shortened by 1 base and J by 2 bases, with 6 bases between the two germline ends. CDR3 bases: TGTGCCTGGAGTGACTGGGGCAATCAGCCCCAGCATTTT. Translation gives CAWSDWGNQPQHF.

The rearrangement joins TRBV27 to TRBJ2-7; 8 bases are shared with TRBD1. This CDR3 region has 15 residues. Germline loops: CDR1 MNHEY, CDR2 SMNVEV (reference sequence). J lost 3 bases, V lost 5 bases, and 9 bases had no gene match. The CDR3 sequence: CASSTAPDRGYEQYF. CDR3 nucleotides: TGTGCCAGCAGTACCGCCCCTGACAGGGGCTACGAGCAGTACTTC.

The rearrangement links TRBV4-2 to TRBJ2-6; D is uncertain. With 4 bases removed from V and 3 bases from J, the gap between germline ends came to 13 bases. The CDR3 runs 16 residues. Germline V gene lookup returns CDR1 LGHNA and CDR2 YNFKEQ. DNA of the CDR3: TGTGCCAGCAGCCCCCGTGTCCTGCTTGGGGCCAACGTCCTGACTTTC. Residues: CASSPRVLLGANVLTF.

V gene TRBV5-1 combines with J gene TRBJ2-5; 8 bases are shared with TRBD2. Trimming took 4 bases from V and 5 from J; bases not matched to a gene: 16. Germline loops: CDR1 SGHRS, CDR2 YFSETQ. There are 17 residues in the CDR3. CDR3 bases: TGCGCCAGCAGCCCTCGTAGGAGTAGCGGGATTTTCGAGACCCAGTACTTC. This encodes CASSPRRSSGIFETQYF.

V usage is TRBV2 and J usage is TRBJ2-3; 9 bases line up with TRBD2. J was trimmed by 2 bases and V by 2 bases; bases with no gene match: 8. Germline CDR1 is SNHLY and CDR2 is FYNNEI. The CDR3 is made up of 17 amino acids. The CDR3 sequence: CASSERSGGRATDTQYF. The CDR3 nucleotides read TGTGCCAGCAGTGAAAGATCTGGCGGGAGGGCCACAGATACGCAGTATTTT.

The chain combines TRBV10-3 with TRBJ2-4; weak D call: TRBD2 (5 bases). The V gene's germline CDR1 is ENHRY and CDR2 SYGVKD. The CDR3 is 17 residues long. Trimming removed 0 bases at V and 0 bases at J, with 12 bases between. This CDR3 reads CAISESRAGLAKNIQYF. The DNA for the CDR3 is TGTGCCATCAGTGAGTCGAGGGCGGGTTTAGCCAAAAACATTCAGTACTTC.

The chain links TRBV7-2 to TRBJ2-3, with D possibly being TRBD2 (6 bases). Trimming took off 1 base at V and 7 bases at J, with 12 bases between the two ends. There are 14 residues in the CDR3. Per the germline V gene, CDR1 is SGHTA and CDR2 is FQGNSA. The CDR3 sequence: CASSLGGAINTQYF. In DNA, the CDR3 is TGTGCCAGCAGCTTAGGCGGGGCGATAAATACGCAGTATTTT. The full variable domain, its missing parts supplied by reference TRBV7-2 and TRBJ2-3, is GAGVSQSPSNKVTEKGKDVELRCDPISGHTALYWYRQSLGQGLEFLIYFQGNSAPDKSGLPSDRFSAERTGGSVSTLTIQRTQQEDSAVYLCASSLGGAINTQYFGPGTRLTVL.

V and J are TRBV19 and TRBJ2-3; the D gene could be TRBD1 or TRBD2 (5 bases each). V was shortened by 10 bases and J by 0 bases, with 23 bases between the two germline ends. This CDR3 has 17 residues. Germline V gene lookup returns CDR1 LNHDA and CDR2 SQIVND (reference sequence). CDR3 sequence reads: CATAGTGFSASTDTQYF. The CDR3 DNA follows: TGTGCCACCGCCGGGACGGGTTTCTCGGCTAGCACAGATACGCAGTATTTT.

This chain links TRBV5-1 with TRBJ2-5, with D possibly TRBD1 on 6 matching bases. The CDR3 runs 14 residues. Germline V gene sequence: CDR1 SGHRS, CDR2 YFSETQ. Trimming removed 1 base from V and 2 bases from J, with 9 bases in between. CDR3 loop: CASSLYRGQETQYF. CDR3 DNA: TGCGCCAGCAGCTTGTATAGGGGGCAAGAGACCCAGTACTTC.

The chain carries TRBV5-1 and TRBJ2-5, with D unclear. This CDR3 is 14 amino acids long. Trimming stripped 0 bases from V and 1 base from J, with 7 bases between. The germline gives CDR1 SGHRS, CDR2 YFSETQ. CDR3 protein: CASSLARFQETQYF. As DNA, the CDR3 is TGCGCCAGCAGCTTGGCCAGGTTCCAAGAGACCCAGTACTTC.

This sequence joins TRBV19 and TRBJ1-2; perhaps TRBD1 as D (5 bases). Trimming cost V 7 bases and J 2 bases, with 14 bases left between them. CDR1 is LNHDA, CDR2 SQIVND, per germline (reference sequence). There are 14 residues in the CDR3. The CDR3 region is CASTPGLTNYGYTF. DNA of the CDR3: TGTGCCAGTACCCCGGGACTGACAAACTATGGCTACACCTTC.

V and J are TRBV6-5 and TRBJ2-7; D unclear. V was trimmed by 6 bases and J by 0 bases, leaving 12 bases between them. This CDR3 is 14 amino acids long. Germline values: CDR1 MNHEY, CDR2 SVGAGI. CDR3 amino acids: CASSPSSRSYEQYF. As DNA, the CDR3 is TGTGCCAGCAGCCCGTCTTCCCGCTCCTACGAGCAGTACTTC.

The gene calls are TRBV18 and TRBJ2-1; D might be TRBD2 (7 bases). The germline V and J ends were trimmed by 8 bases and 5 bases, with 19 bases remaining between them. CDR3 length: 15 residues. Germline CDR1 and CDR2: KGHSH and LQKENI. The CDR3 region is CASLDLRGGHNEQFF. DNA of the CDR3: TGTGCCAGCCTGGATTTGAGGGGGGGTCACAATGAGCAGTTCTTC.

CDR3 loop: CASSSYGTAYEQYF. DNA for the CDR3: TGTGCCAGCAGTTCCTACGGGACTGCCTACGAGCAGTACTTC. The chain couples TRBV28 to TRBJ2-7, with a possible D match to TRBD2 (6 bases). The V gene lost 4 bases and the J gene lost 2 bases, with 12 bases spanning the gap. This CDR3 spans 14 amino acids. CDR1 and CDR2 from the germline V gene are MDHEN and SYDVKM.

The chain couples TRBV20-1 to TRBJ2-7, with a possible D match to TRBD1 (6 bases). The germline V gene has CDR1 DFQATT and CDR2 SNEGSKA (reference sequence). The germline V and J ends were trimmed by 5 bases and 5 bases, with 10 bases remaining between them. CDR3 length: 11 residues. CDR3 amino acids: CSALGQHEQYF. In DNA, the CDR3 is TGCAGTGCTCTTGGACAGCACGAGCAGTACTTC.

The CDR3 spells CASSYSGGRALDEQFF. CDR3 coding DNA: TGTGCCAGCAGTTACTCGGGCGGGAGGGCCTTGGATGAGCAGTTCTTC. The chain carries TRBV6-5 and TRBJ2-1; 9 nucleotides agree with TRBD2. After removal of 0 bases from V and 8 bases from J, the junction contained 8 bases not matched to a gene. The CDR3 covers 16 residues. From germline, CDR1 is MNHEY and CDR2 SVGAGI.

The gene calls are TRBV6-1 and TRBJ2-7; 8 nucleotides agree with TRBD1. V lost 5 bases, J lost 3 bases, and 9 bases stayed unmatched. The germline V gene has CDR1 MNHNS and CDR2 SASEGT. This CDR3 contains 15 residues. The CDR3 protein is CASSRGQGLSYEQYF. The DNA for the CDR3 is TGTGCCAGCAGTCGAGGACAGGGTCTAAGCTACGAGCAGTACTTC.

This chain links TRBV30 with TRBJ2-3; 11 nucleotides line up with TRBD2. This CDR3 has 12 amino acids. The V segment lost 7 bases and the J segment 4 bases; nucleotides outside the gene matches: 1. Germline assignment: CDR1 GTSNPN and CDR2 SVGIG (reference sequence). The chain's CDR3 is CALAGGADTQYF. In nucleotides, the CDR3 is TGTGCCTTAGCGGGGGGGGCAGATACGCAGTATTTT.

J is TRBJ2-5 and V is TRBV11-2; D gene unclear. V was shortened by 1 base and J by 2 bases, with 5 bases between the two germline ends. In germline, CDR1 is SGHAT, CDR2 FQNNGV. The CDR3 runs 13 residues. The CDR3 spells CASSLGSQETQYF. The CDR3, as DNA: TGTGCCAGCAGCTTAGGCTCTCAAGAGACCCAGTACTTC.